This is a list of T cell receptor beta chains from one sample in a study of shared clonotypes between healthy human individuals. The method was immunoSEQ multiplex PCR; TCRdb's version includes in-frame clones alone and lacks a portion of them. The table records approximately 470,000 clones, approximately 78% of them present only once. Sequences were obtained from PBMCs. The receptors shown here come from a woman in her thirties or forties in good health. Some clones in this sample may be carry-over from other donors' samples. The CDR3 runs from the conserved cysteine through the conserved F or W. Each record gives: J gene, clone size, D gene, V gene, CDR3 DNA, CDR3 protein. A D gene is named only where the DNA matches it firmly. For some rows the clone size is stated as once, few or many, or as a class when expanded; others skip it.

j_gene: TRBJ1-1; abundance: -; d_gene: -; v_gene: TRBV6-6; CDR3nt: TGTGCCAGCAGCCCTCGAGGGGCTTGGACTGAAGCTTTCTTT; CDR3aa: CASSPRGAWTEAFF
j_gene: TRBJ2-7; abundance: -; d_gene: TRBD1; v_gene: TRBV10-2; CDR3nt: TGCGCCAGCAGTGCACCGGGACAGGGCTCCTACGAGCAGTACTTC; CDR3aa: CASSAPGQGSYEQYF
j_gene: TRBJ1-5; abundance: many; d_gene: -; v_gene: TRBV15; CDR3nt: TGTGCCACCAGCGAGGGGCGGAGCAATCAGCCCCAGCATTTT; CDR3aa: CATSEGRSNQPQHF
j_gene: TRBJ2-1; abundance: -; d_gene: TRBD2; v_gene: TRBV5-1; CDR3nt: TGCGCCAGCAGCTTGGTCCCCGGGAGGGCCAACTACAATGAGCAGTTCTTC; CDR3aa: CASSLVPGRANYNEQFF
j_gene: TRBJ1-2; abundance: few; d_gene: -; v_gene: TRBV6-5; CDR3nt: TGTGCCAGCAGTTACGGCAGTCGGAGCTATGGCTACACCTTC; CDR3aa: CASSYGSRSYGYTF
j_gene: TRBJ2-5; abundance: -; d_gene: -; v_gene: TRBV7-2; CDR3nt: TGTGCCAGCAGCCAACTAGAAGAGACCCAGTACTTC; CDR3aa: CASSQLEETQYF
j_gene: TRBJ2-1; abundance: -; d_gene: -; v_gene: TRBV2; CDR3nt: TGTGCCTTCCAGGGGGGTCAACGGAACAATGAGCAGTTCTTC; CDR3aa: CAFQGGQRNNEQFF
j_gene: TRBJ1-4; abundance: -; d_gene: -; v_gene: TRBV7-2; CDR3nt: TGTGCCAGCAGCTACATTTTAGGTTCTAATGAAAAACTGTTTTTT; CDR3aa: CASSYILGSNEKLFF
j_gene: TRBJ2-7; abundance: -; d_gene: TRBD1; v_gene: TRBV7-2; CDR3nt: TGTGCCAGCAGCTTAAGACAGGGCGACGGCGAGCAGTACTTC; CDR3aa: CASSLRQGDGEQYF
j_gene: TRBJ2-3; abundance: -; d_gene: TRBD1; v_gene: TRBV6-5; CDR3nt: TGTGCCAGCAGTTACGGGGCAGGGGGAGGCACAGATACGCAGTATTTT; CDR3aa: CASSYGAGGGTDTQYF
j_gene: TRBJ2-3; abundance: -; d_gene: -; v_gene: TRBV10-2; CDR3nt: TGCGCCAGCAGTTTTTTAGATACGCAGTATTTT; CDR3aa: CASSFLDTQYF
j_gene: TRBJ1-2; abundance: few; d_gene: -; v_gene: TRBV28; CDR3nt: TGTGCCAGCAGATCAGCTAACTATGGCTACACCTTC; CDR3aa: CASRSANYGYTF
j_gene: TRBJ2-1; abundance: -; d_gene: -; v_gene: TRBV5-4; CDR3nt: TGTGCCAGCAGCTTGGACAATGAGCAGTTCTTC; CDR3aa: CASSLDNEQFF
j_gene: TRBJ2-1; abundance: -; d_gene: -; v_gene: TRBV25-1; CDR3nt: TGTGCCAGCAGCACCGGGACACCGTACAATGAGCAGTTCTTC; CDR3aa: CASSTGTPYNEQFF
j_gene: TRBJ1-3; abundance: -; d_gene: TRBD1; v_gene: TRBV5-5; CDR3nt: TGTGCCAGCAGATACACAGGGGAACGAAACACCATATATTTT; CDR3aa: CASRYTGERNTIYF
j_gene: TRBJ2-2; abundance: -; d_gene: TRBD2; v_gene: TRBV7-7; CDR3nt: TGCGCCAGCAGCGCCCTAGCGGAGAACACCGGGGAGCTGTTTTTT; CDR3aa: CASSALAENTGELFF
j_gene: TRBJ2-1; abundance: once; d_gene: TRBD2; v_gene: TRBV28; CDR3nt: TGTGCCAGCGTCAGGGCGGGAGCCTACAATGAGCAGTTCTTC; CDR3aa: CASVRAGAYNEQFF